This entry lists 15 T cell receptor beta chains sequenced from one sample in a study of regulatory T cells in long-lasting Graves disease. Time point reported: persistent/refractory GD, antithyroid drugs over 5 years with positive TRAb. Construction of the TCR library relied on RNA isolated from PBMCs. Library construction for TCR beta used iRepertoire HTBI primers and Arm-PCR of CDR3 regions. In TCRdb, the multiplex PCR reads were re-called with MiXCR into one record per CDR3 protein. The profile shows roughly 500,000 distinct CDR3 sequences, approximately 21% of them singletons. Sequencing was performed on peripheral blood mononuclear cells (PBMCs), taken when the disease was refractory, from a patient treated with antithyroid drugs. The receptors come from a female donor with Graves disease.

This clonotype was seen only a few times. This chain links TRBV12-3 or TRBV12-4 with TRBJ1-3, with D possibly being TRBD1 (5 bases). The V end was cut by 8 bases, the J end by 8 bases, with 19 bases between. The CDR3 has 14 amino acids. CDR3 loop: CASAFISGSHTIYF. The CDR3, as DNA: TGTGCCAGCGCCTTCATATCAGGGTCTCACACCATATATTTT.

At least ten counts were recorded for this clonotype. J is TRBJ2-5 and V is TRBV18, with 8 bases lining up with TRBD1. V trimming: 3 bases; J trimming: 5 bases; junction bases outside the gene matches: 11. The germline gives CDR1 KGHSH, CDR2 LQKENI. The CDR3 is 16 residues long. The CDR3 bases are TGTGCCAGCTCACCTGATAAGGACAGGGCGAAGGAGACCCAGTACTTC. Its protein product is CASSPDKDRAKETQYF.

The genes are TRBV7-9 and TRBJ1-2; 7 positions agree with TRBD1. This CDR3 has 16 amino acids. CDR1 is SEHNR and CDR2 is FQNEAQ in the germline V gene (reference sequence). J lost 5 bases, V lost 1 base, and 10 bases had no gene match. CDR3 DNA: TGTGCCAGCAGCTTAGTCCTCCCAGGGGGTGGGTATGGCTACACCTTC. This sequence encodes CASSLVLPGGGYGYTF.

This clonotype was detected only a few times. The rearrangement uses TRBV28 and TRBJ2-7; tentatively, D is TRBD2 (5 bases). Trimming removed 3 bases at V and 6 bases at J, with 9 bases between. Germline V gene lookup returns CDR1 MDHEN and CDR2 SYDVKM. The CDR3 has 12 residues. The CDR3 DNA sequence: TGTGCCAGCAGTTTGAGGGCAGTCGAGCAGTACTTC. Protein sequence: CASSLRAVEQYF.

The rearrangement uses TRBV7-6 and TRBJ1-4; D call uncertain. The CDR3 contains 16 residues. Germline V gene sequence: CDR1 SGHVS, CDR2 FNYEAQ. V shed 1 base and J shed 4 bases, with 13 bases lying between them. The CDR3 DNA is TGTGCCAGCAGCTTAGATTACGGGAACATTAATGAAAAACTGTTTTTT. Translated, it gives CASSLDYGNINEKLFF.

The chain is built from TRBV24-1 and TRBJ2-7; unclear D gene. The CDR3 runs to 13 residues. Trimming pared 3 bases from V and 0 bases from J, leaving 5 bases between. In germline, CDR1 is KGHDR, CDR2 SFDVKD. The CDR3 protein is CATSDPSSYEQYF. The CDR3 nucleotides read TGTGCCACCAGTGATCCAAGCTCCTACGAGCAGTACTTC.

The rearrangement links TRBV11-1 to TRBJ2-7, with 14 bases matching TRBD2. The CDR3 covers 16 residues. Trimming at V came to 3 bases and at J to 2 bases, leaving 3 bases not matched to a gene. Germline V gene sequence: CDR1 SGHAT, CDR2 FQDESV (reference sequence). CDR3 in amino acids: CASSFRLAGGPYEQYF. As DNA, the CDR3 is TGTGCCAGCAGCTTCCGACTAGCGGGAGGGCCCTACGAGCAGTACTTC.

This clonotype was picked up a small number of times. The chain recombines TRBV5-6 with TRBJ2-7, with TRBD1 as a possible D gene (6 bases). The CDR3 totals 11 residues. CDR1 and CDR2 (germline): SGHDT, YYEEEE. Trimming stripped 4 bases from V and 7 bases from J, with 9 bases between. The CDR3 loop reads CASSLQGEQYF. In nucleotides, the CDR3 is TGTGCCAGCAGCCTCCAGGGGGAGCAGTACTTC.

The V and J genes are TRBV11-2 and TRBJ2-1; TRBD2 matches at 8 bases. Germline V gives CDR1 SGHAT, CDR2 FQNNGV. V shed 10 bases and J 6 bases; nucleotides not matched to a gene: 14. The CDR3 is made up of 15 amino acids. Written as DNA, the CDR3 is TGTGCCACCTCAGGGCCCAGCGGGGGTCTCAATGAGCAGTTCTTC. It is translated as CATSGPSGGLNEQFF.

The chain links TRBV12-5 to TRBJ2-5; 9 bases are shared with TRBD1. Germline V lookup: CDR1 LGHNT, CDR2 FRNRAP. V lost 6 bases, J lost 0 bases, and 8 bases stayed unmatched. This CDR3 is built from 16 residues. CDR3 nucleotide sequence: TGTGCTAGTGGCCAAGCGACAGGGGGGTACCAAGAGACCCAGTACTTC. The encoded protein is CASGQATGGYQETQYF.

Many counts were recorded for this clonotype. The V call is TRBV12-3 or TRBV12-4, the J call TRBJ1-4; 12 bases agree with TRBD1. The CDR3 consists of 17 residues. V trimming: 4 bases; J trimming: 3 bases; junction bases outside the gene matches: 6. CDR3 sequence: CASSSGTGGAANEKLFF. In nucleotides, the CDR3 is TGTGCCAGCAGTTCAGGGACAGGGGGCGCCGCTAATGAAAAACTGTTTTTT.

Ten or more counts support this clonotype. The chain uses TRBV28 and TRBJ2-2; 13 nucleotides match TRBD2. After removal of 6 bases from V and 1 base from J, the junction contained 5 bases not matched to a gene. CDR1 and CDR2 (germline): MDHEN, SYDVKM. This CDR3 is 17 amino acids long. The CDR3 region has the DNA TGTGCCAGCAGCCCGGGACTAGCGGGACTGAACACCGGGGAGCTGTTTTTT. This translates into CASSPGLAGLNTGELFF.

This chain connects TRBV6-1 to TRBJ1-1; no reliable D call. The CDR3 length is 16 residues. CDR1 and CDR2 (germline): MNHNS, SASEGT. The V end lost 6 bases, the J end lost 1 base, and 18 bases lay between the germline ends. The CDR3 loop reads CASRTSNPHWNTEAFF. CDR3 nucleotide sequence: TGTGCCAGCAGAACATCCAATCCACACTGGAACACTGAAGCTTTCTTT.

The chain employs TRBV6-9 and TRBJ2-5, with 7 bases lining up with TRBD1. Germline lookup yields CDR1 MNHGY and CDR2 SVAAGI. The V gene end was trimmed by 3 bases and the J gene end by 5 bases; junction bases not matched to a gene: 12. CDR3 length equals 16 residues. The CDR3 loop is CASSYLPDRVVETQYF. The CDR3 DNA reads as TGTGCCAGCAGTTACCTACCCGACAGGGTGGTTGAGACCCAGTACTTC.

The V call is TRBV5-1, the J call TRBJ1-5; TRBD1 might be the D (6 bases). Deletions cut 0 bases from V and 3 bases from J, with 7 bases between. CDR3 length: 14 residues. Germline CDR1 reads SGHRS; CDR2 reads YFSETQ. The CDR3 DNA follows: TGCGCCAGCAGCTTGGGGGACACCAATCAGCCCCAGCATTTT. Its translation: CASSLGDTNQPQHF.